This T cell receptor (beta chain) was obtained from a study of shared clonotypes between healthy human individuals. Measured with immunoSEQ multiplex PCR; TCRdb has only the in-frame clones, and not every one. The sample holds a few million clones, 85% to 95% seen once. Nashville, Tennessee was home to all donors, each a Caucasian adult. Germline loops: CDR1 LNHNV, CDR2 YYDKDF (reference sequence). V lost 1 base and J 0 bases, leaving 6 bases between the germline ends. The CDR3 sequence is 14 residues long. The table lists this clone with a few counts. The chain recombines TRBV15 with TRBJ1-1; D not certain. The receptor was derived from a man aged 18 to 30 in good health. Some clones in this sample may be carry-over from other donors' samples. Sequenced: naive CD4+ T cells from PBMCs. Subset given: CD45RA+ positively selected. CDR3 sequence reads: CATSRGGMNTEAFF. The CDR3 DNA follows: TGTGCCACCAGCAGAGGAGGGATGAACACTGAAGCTTTCTTT.